Following are 32 T cell receptor beta chains from one sample sequenced in a study of T cells in Graves' hyperthyroidism and ophthalmopathy. Amplified TCR beta CDR3 regions came from RNA transcripts. First-round RT-PCR with HTBI primers amplified the TCR CDR3 region. TCRdb analysed the multiplex PCR reads with MiXCR anew, one entry per CDR3 protein. The repertoire holds fewer than 650,000 distinct CDR3 sequences, with approximately 15% as singletons. Sample: blood. These receptors were collected from a woman in her thirties with Graves' hyperthyroidism that later progressed to Graves' ophthalmopathy.

The rearrangement joins TRBV5-1 to TRBJ1-2; 7 bases agree with TRBD1. This CDR3 is 14 amino acids long. Germline trimming cut 2 bases from V and 6 bases from J; bases unmatched to any gene: 7. Germline CDR1 SGHRS, CDR2 YFSETQ. The CDR3 bases are TGCGCCAGCAGCTTTGAAAAAGGGGGCGATGGCTACACCTTC. Translating gives CASSFEKGGDGYTF.

Concerning this clonotype: With a much larger clone just one base away, this may be a read error. The V call is TRBV2, the J call TRBJ1-2; the match to TRBD1 covers 10 bases. Germline-derived CDR1 and CDR2 are SNHLY and FYNNEI. The CDR3 totals 12 residues. The CDR3 spells CASTPGQGRRAF. CDR3 nucleotides: TGTGCCAGCACCCCGGGACAGGGGAGACGGGCCTTC.

This clonotype was detected only a few times. The genes are TRBV2 and TRBJ2-2; D ambiguous. V was cut by 8 bases and J by 7 bases, with 11 bases left in between. Germline V gene data show CDR1 as SNHLY and CDR2 as FYNNEI. This CDR3 is 12 amino acids long. CDR3 sequence (DNA): TGTGCCAGCGCTATAGGTTTCGGGGAGCTGTTTTTT. Translated, it gives CASAIGFGELFF.

This clonotype was seen only a few times. Here the CDR3 reads CATSHTREAHRNEQFF. The CDR3 DNA is TGTGCCACCAGCCACACCCGGGAGGCCCATCGCAATGAGCAGTTCTTC. This sequence joins TRBV15 and TRBJ2-1, with 7 positions matching TRBD2. Germline V gives CDR1 LNHNV, CDR2 YYDKDF (reference sequence). Unmatched junction bases numbered 13, after V lost 5 bases and J lost 6 bases. This CDR3 contains 16 residues.

This chain uses TRBV5-1 with TRBJ1-6; possibly TRBD1 for D (5 bases). The CDR3 has 14 residues. CDR1 SGHRS and CDR2 YFSETQ come from the germline V gene. Trimming took 4 bases from V and 10 from J, leaving 15 bases between them. The CDR3 DNA sequence: TGCGCCAGCAGCGCGCAGGGTATCGGGTCACCCCTCCACTTT. Its translation: CASSAQGIGSPLHF.

The V gene is TRBV7-9, the J gene TRBJ1-3, with no clear D. The CDR3 length is 15 residues. The germline V and J ends were trimmed by 5 bases and 0 bases, with 11 bases remaining between them. Germline V gives CDR1 SEHNR, CDR2 FQNEAQ (reference sequence). The CDR3 DNA is TGTGCCAGCAGCGCTTTAGGAAGCTCTGGAAACACCATATATTTT. Protein: CASSALGSSGNTIYF.

At least ten counts were recorded for this clonotype. The genes are TRBV10-3 and TRBJ1-4; 7 positions match TRBD1. J gave up 0 bases and V 6 bases, and 7 bases lay outside the gene matches. The CDR3 sequence is 16 residues long. Per germline, CDR1 ENHRY and CDR2 SYGVKD. The CDR3 loop is CAIRPGQDATNEKLFF. In nucleotides, the CDR3 is TGTGCCATCAGACCAGGACAGGACGCAACTAATGAAAAACTGTTTTTT.

This clonotype appeared once. V is TRBV4-1 and J is TRBJ2-1; 7 positions agree with TRBD1. This CDR3 spans 16 amino acids. Germline values: CDR1 MGHRA, CDR2 YSYEKL. V was clipped by 1 base and J by 8 bases; unmatched bases: 11. CDR3 residues: CASSQAPVRQGDEQFF. CDR3 DNA sequence: TGCGCCAGCAGCCAAGCCCCCGTGCGGCAGGGGGATGAGCAGTTCTTC.

This clonotype was seen ten or more times. The chain uses TRBV29-1 and TRBJ2-3, with 9 bases identical to TRBD2. Trimming removed 3 bases from V and 4 bases from J; junction bases left unmatched: 5. The CDR3 is made up of 14 amino acids. In germline, CDR1 is SQVTM, CDR2 ANQGSEA. CDR3 amino acids: CSVDGAGGADTQYF. In DNA form, the CDR3 reads TGCAGCGTTGACGGAGCGGGAGGAGCAGATACGCAGTATTTT.

This clonotype was picked up a small number of times. The chain links TRBV4-3 to TRBJ2-3; TRBD2 might be the D (6 bases). The CDR3 has 14 amino acids. The germline V gene has CDR1 LGHNA and CDR2 YSLEER. V lost 0 bases and J lost 4, with 8 bases in between. Here the CDR3 DNA reads TGCGCCAGCAGCCAAGAGGGAGGAGCAGATACGCAGTATTTT. Residues: CASSQEGGADTQYF.

V and J are TRBV20-1 and TRBJ1-1, with 10 bases identical to TRBD1. The germline gives CDR1 DFQATT, CDR2 SNEGSKA (reference sequence). The CDR3 is 14 amino acids. J was trimmed by 4 bases and V by 5 bases; bases with no gene match: 7. The CDR3 protein is CSADSGTGATEAFF. The CDR3 region has the DNA TGCAGTGCTGACTCCGGGACAGGGGCCACTGAAGCTTTCTTT.

This clonotype was counted many times. V gene TRBV18 combines with J gene TRBJ2-3; perhaps TRBD2 as D (5 bases). V was shortened by 2 bases and J by 5 bases, with 14 bases between the two germline ends. Germline V gene data show CDR1 as KGHSH and CDR2 as LQKENI. The CDR3 consists of 15 residues. This chain's CDR3 is CASSPAAGSVDTQYF. CDR3 nucleotide sequence: TGTGCCAGCTCACCAGCGGCGGGCTCCGTAGATACGCAGTATTTT.

The chain has TRBV4-1 and TRBJ1-4; possibly TRBD1 for D (6 bases). This CDR3 region has 15 residues. V was trimmed by 2 bases and J by 0 bases, leaving 7 bases between them. Germline-derived CDR1 and CDR2 are MGHRA and YSYEKL. Here the CDR3 DNA reads TGCGCCAGCAGCCAAAACAGGGCAACTAATGAAAAACTGTTTTTT. Protein: CASSQNRATNEKLFF.

The sample holds a few counts of this clonotype. The V gene is TRBV30, the J gene TRBJ2-7; D gene unclear. V lost 5 bases and J 4 bases, leaving 18 bases between the germline ends. This CDR3 spans 14 amino acids. Germline CDR1 GTSNPN, CDR2 SVGIG (reference sequence). The CDR3 is CAWSPRVSRYEQYF. CDR3 bases: TGTGCCTGGTCGCCCCGAGTCAGTCGGTACGAGCAGTACTTC.

The CDR3 DNA reads TGTGCCAGCAGCCAAGCGGGACTAGTCCTCTACGAGCAGTACTTC. Translated, it gives CASSQAGLVLYEQYF. This chain joins TRBV4-2 and TRBJ2-7, with 8 bases matching TRBD2. The CDR3 length is 15 residues. The junction had 5 bases not matched to a gene; V was cut back by 1 base and J by 3 bases. Germline V lookup: CDR1 LGHNA, CDR2 YNFKEQ.

V gene TRBV5-1 combines with J gene TRBJ2-7; the D gene is possibly TRBD1 (5 bases). CDR1 SGHRS and CDR2 YFSETQ come from the germline V gene. Trimming removed 0 bases from V and 3 bases from J, with 13 bases in between. This CDR3 is built from 15 residues. CDR3 nucleotide sequence: TGCGCCAGCAGCTTGGACCCAGGGATTTTCTACGAGCAGTACTTC. This translates into CASSLDPGIFYEQYF.

This clonotype was seen repeatedly, ten times or more. This chain connects TRBV12-3 or TRBV12-4 to TRBJ1-5; perhaps TRBD1 as D (6 bases). V lost 6 bases to trimming and J lost 5 bases, with 14 bases between them. This CDR3 spans 14 amino acids. The CDR3 loop reads CASSRLAGDQPQHF. The CDR3 bases are TGTGCCAGCAGCCGCCTGGCAGGGGATCAGCCCCAGCATTTT.

The chain couples TRBV2 to TRBJ2-7; 7 bases align to TRBD1. This CDR3 region has 13 residues. Germline CDR1 SNHLY, CDR2 FYNNEI. J gave up 6 bases and V 6 bases, and 8 bases lay outside the gene matches. CDR3 residues: CASSRGGYGEQYF. Written as DNA, the CDR3 is TGTGCCAGCAGCCGAGGGGGCTATGGCGAGCAGTACTTC.

The chain has TRBV6-4 and TRBJ1-2; TRBD1 is a possible D gene (5 bases). The CDR3 has 13 amino acids. Germline CDR1 is MRHNA and CDR2 is SNTAGT. V was shortened by 8 bases and J by 5 bases, with 15 bases between the two germline ends. The CDR3 region is CASQQAPGYGYTF. The CDR3 coding sequence is TGTGCCAGCCAACAGGCCCCCGGTTATGGCTACACCTTC.

This clonotype has at least ten counts. The chain is built from TRBV28 and TRBJ2-5; D ambiguous. Per the germline V gene, CDR1 is MDHEN and CDR2 is SYDVKM. The CDR3 loop spans 13 amino acids. The V gene lost 7 bases and the J gene lost 4 bases, with 13 bases spanning the gap. Written as DNA, the CDR3 is TGTGCCAGCAACCCCCTACAGTTAGAGACCCAGTACTTC. This sequence encodes CASNPLQLETQYF.

This clonotype occurred many times. The chain combines TRBV12-3 or TRBV12-4 with TRBJ2-7; D possibly corresponds to TRBD2 (6 bases). The V end lost 5 bases, the J end lost 3 bases, and 17 bases lay between the germline ends. The CDR3 is 15 residues long. CDR3 in amino acids: CASSPMRLGNYEQYF. The CDR3 DNA reads as TGTGCCAGCAGTCCCATGAGACTAGGTAACTACGAGCAGTACTTC.

Many counts were recorded for this clonotype. The chain links TRBV20-1 to TRBJ2-7; maybe TRBD1 (6 bases). Looked up from germline, CDR1 is DFQATT and CDR2 is SNEGSKA (reference sequence). Trimming removed 3 bases at V and 1 base at J, with 13 bases between. CDR3 length: 14 amino acids. CDR3 bases: TGCAGTGCTAGGACAGGTACCGGTTCCTACGAGCAGTACTTC. Its translation is CSARTGTGSYEQYF.

This clonotype showed up many times. The chain couples TRBV12-3 or TRBV12-4 to TRBJ1-1; D is unresolved. V was pared by 6 bases and J by 4 bases, with 18 bases between. CDR3 length equals 15 residues. The CDR3 nucleotides read TGTGCCAGCAGCCCCCTGTTCGATCGAGGCACTGAAGCTTTCTTT. It encodes CASSPLFDRGTEAFF.

This clonotype was detected ten times or more. This chain connects TRBV12-3 or TRBV12-4 to TRBJ2-7, with TRBD1 matching 8 bases. Unmatched junction bases numbered 3, after V lost 6 bases and J lost 2 bases. This CDR3 region has 13 residues. For the CDR3, the DNA is TGTGCCAGCAGGAAGACAGGGGCCTACGAGCAGTACTTC. It is translated as CASRKTGAYEQYF.

For this clonotype: This could be a read error, since a much larger clone is one nucleotide away. J is TRBJ2-7 and V is TRBV25-1; perhaps TRBD1 as D (6 bases). V dropped 5 bases and J dropped 3 bases, with 14 bases sitting between them. Germline V CDR1 and CDR2: MGHDK, SYGVNS. The CDR3 has 14 residues. In DNA, the CDR3 is TGTGCCAGCAGTCGACAGGAGTTCGTCTACGAGCAGTACTTC. Translating it yields CASSRQEFVYEQYF.

This clonotype was observed a few times. This chain joins TRBV30 and TRBJ1-4; D remains ambiguous. Germline CDR1 and CDR2: GTSNPN and SVGIG (reference sequence). The length of the CDR3 is 13 residues. Trimming took off 1 base at V and 5 bases at J, with 8 bases between the two ends. As DNA, the CDR3 is TGTGCCTGGAGTGCAGGTCCGAATGAAAAACTGTTTTTT. Translated, it gives CAWSAGPNEKLFF. The whole variable domain, remainder taken from reference TRBV30 and TRBJ1-4, is SQTIHQWPATLVQPVGSPLSLECTVEGTSNPNLYWYRQAAGRGLQLLFYSVGIGQISSEVPQNLSASRPQDRQFILSSKKLLLSDSGFYLCAWSAGPNEKLFFGSGTQLSVL.

The V call is TRBV5-5, the J call TRBJ2-7, with TRBD1 as a possible D gene (6 bases). CDR1 and CDR2 from the germline V gene are SGHKS and YYEKEE (reference sequence). The germline V and J ends were trimmed by 2 bases and 0 bases, with 15 bases remaining between them. This CDR3 is built from 16 residues. The CDR3 region is CASSLVTGSSSYEQYF. DNA for the CDR3: TGTGCCAGCAGCTTAGTGACAGGCTCAAGCTCCTACGAGCAGTACTTC.

This clonotype was recorded at least ten times. The chain carries TRBV27 and TRBJ2-7, with a tentative D call TRBD2 (6 bases). Germline V lookup: CDR1 MNHEY, CDR2 SMNVEV (reference sequence). The V gene lost 2 bases and the J gene lost 3 bases, with 11 bases spanning the gap. CDR3 size: 14 residues. The CDR3 here is CASSLRWRDYEQYF. CDR3 sequence (DNA): TGTGCCAGCAGTTTAAGGTGGCGGGACTACGAGCAGTACTTC.

This clonotype has at least ten counts. This chain links TRBV19 with TRBJ2-1; weak D call: TRBD2 (6 bases). Per germline, CDR1 LNHDA and CDR2 SQIVND (reference sequence). This CDR3 comprises 14 residues. Deletions cut 3 bases from V and 4 bases from J, with 10 bases between. As DNA, the CDR3 is TGTGCCAGTAGTATCCCCGGGAGTTACAATGAGCAGTTCTTC. Residues: CASSIPGSYNEQFF.

The table lists this clonotype with many counts. The chain links TRBV19 to TRBJ2-7, with 10 bases aligning to TRBD2. V was clipped by 6 bases and J by 0 bases; unmatched bases: 11. CDR3 size: 17 residues. CDR1 is LNHDA, CDR2 SQIVND, per germline (reference sequence). In nucleotides, the CDR3 is TGTGCCAGTAGCAGACTAGCGGGCGGGGGCACCTCCTACGAGCAGTACTTC. Translating gives CASSRLAGGGTSYEQYF.

Many counts were recorded for this clonotype. In DNA form, the CDR3 reads TGTGCCAGCAGGACAGGGAGCGGCTACACCTTC. Its protein product is CASRTGSGYTF. The V call is TRBV12-3 or TRBV12-4, the J call TRBJ1-2; 7 bases fit TRBD1. This CDR3 has 11 amino acids. The V segment lost 6 bases and the J segment 8 bases; nucleotides outside the gene matches: 3.

This clonotype was picked up many times. The chain carries TRBV6-5 and TRBJ1-2; D is unresolved. This CDR3 is 14 amino acids long. Germline CDR1 reads MNHEY; CDR2 reads SVGAGI. The V and J ends lost 0 bases and 4 bases respectively, with 9 bases between them. The CDR3 nucleotides are TGTGCCAGCAGTTACTCATCCGCACTCTATGGCTACACCTTC. This encodes CASSYSSALYGYTF.